The next 21 T cell receptor beta chains were all read from a single sample in a study of T cell changes during pregnancy in multiple sclerosis. Assay: immunoSEQ multiplex PCR; the TCRdb copy retains only in-frame clones and omits some. The sample consists of approximately 63,000 clones, more than 85% of them appearing once. Sequencing used CD8+ T cells from peripheral blood mononuclear cells, obtained in the third trimester of pregnancy. These receptors were taken from a female donor with multiple sclerosis, enrolled in a pregnancy study.

This chain connects TRBV9 to TRBJ2-2; tentative D call: TRBD2 (6 bases). Trimming took off 0 bases at V and 7 bases at J, with 10 bases between the two ends. This CDR3 has 14 residues. In germline, CDR1 is SGDLS, CDR2 YYNGEE. The CDR3: CASSVDPGVGELFF. CDR3 in DNA: TGTGCCAGCAGCGTAGACCCGGGGGTCGGGGAGCTGTTTTTT.

This rearrangement joins TRBV5-5 to TRBJ1-1; D is uncertain. Trimming cost V 0 bases and J 0 bases, with 12 bases left between them. The CDR3 is 16 amino acids. Germline-derived CDR1 and CDR2 are SGHKS and YYEKEE (reference sequence). This CDR3 reads CASSLAVTGMNTEAFF. As DNA, the CDR3 is TGTGCCAGCAGCTTGGCAGTAACGGGGATGAACACTGAAGCTTTCTTT.

The chain combines TRBV6-6 with TRBJ1-1, with unresolved D. Looked up from germline, CDR1 is MNHNY and CDR2 is SVGAGI (reference sequence). This CDR3 region has 14 residues. Trimming removed 5 bases at V and 0 bases at J, with 10 bases between. This CDR3 reads CASSPRPMNTEAFF. DNA for the CDR3: TGTGCCAGCAGTCCCAGGCCGATGAACACTGAAGCTTTCTTT.

The rearrangement links TRBV11-3 to TRBJ1-2, with D hard to call. CDR3 length: 19 amino acids. With 1 base removed from V and 4 bases from J, the gap between germline ends came to 25 bases. Germline CDR1 reads SGHNT; CDR2 reads YENEEA. The CDR3 protein is CASSLAIDGLSPYGYGYTF. As DNA, the CDR3 is TGTGCCAGCAGCTTAGCCATCGACGGGTTATCTCCTTATGGCTATGGCTACACCTTC.

The chain joins TRBV4-1 to TRBJ2-5; TRBD1 agrees at 7 bases. The DNA end is more similar to TRBJ2-7, so the J call may be wrong. CDR1 is MGHRA and CDR2 is YSYEKL in the germline V gene. The CDR3 consists of 16 residues. CDR3 DNA sequence: TGCGCCAGCAGCCATTTCGCCGGGACAGCAACCTACGAGCAGTACTTC. The encoded protein is CASSHFAGTATYEQYF.

The chain carries TRBV6-5 and TRBJ2-1; TRBD1 is a possible D gene (6 bases). The CDR3 has 12 amino acids. The germline V gene encodes CDR1 MNHEY and CDR2 SVGAGI. Trimming took off 6 bases at V and 12 bases at J, with 15 bases between the two ends. The DNA for the CDR3 is TGTGCCAGCAGCAACACAGGGTCCGGGCAGTTCTTC. Encoded protein: CASSNTGSGQFF.

This chain uses TRBV5-5 with TRBJ1-1; weak D call: TRBD1 (6 bases). The CDR3 has 14 residues. Per the germline V gene, CDR1 is SGHKS and CDR2 is YYEKEE (reference sequence). Trimming stripped 5 bases from V and 6 bases from J, with 17 bases between. The CDR3 loop is CASSLDRRGPEAFF. The CDR3 region has the DNA TGTGCCAGCAGTTTAGACAGGCGTGGCCCTGAAGCTTTCTTT.

The V and J genes are TRBV27 and TRBJ2-5, with D possibly matching TRBD1 (5 bases). The CDR3 sequence is 14 residues long. From germline, CDR1 is MNHEY and CDR2 SMNVEV (reference sequence). V was cut by 5 bases and J by 5 bases, with 15 bases left in between. The CDR3 here is CASSDLGASETQYF. In DNA, the CDR3 is TGTGCCAGCAGTGATCTAGGGGCCTCGGAGACCCAGTACTTC.

The chain combines TRBV30 with TRBJ1-4; weak D call: TRBD1 (6 bases). This CDR3 has 14 amino acids. Germline-derived CDR1 and CDR2 are GTSNPN and SVGIG (reference sequence). V lost 5 bases and J 3 bases, leaving 13 bases between the germline ends. CDR3: CAWGQFPSNEKLFF. CDR3 bases: TGTGCCTGGGGACAGTTCCCCTCTAATGAAAAACTGTTTTTT.

The chain is built from TRBV5-6 and TRBJ2-5; no firm D call. The CDR3 consists of 11 residues. V gave up 5 bases and J gave up 7 bases, with 9 bases separating them. CDR1 is SGHDT, CDR2 YYEEEE, per germline. The chain's CDR3 is CASSSLGTQYF. The CDR3 bases are TGTGCCAGCAGTTCCCTAGGGACCCAGTACTTC.

This chain joins TRBV6-5 and TRBJ1-1; unclear D gene. Germline lookup yields CDR1 MNHEY and CDR2 SVGAGI. This CDR3 comprises 14 residues. Trimming removed 2 bases from V and 6 bases from J, with 13 bases in between. The CDR3 bases are TGTGCCAGCAGTTACCCCGGCGGTTCCGCTGAAGCTTTCTTT. This sequence encodes CASSYPGGSAEAFF.

This clone was counted once. The chain combines TRBV27 with TRBJ2-1; the D gene is possibly TRBD1 (5 bases). Trimming took 5 bases from V and 6 from J, leaving 11 bases between them. The length of the CDR3 is 13 residues. Germline V gene lookup returns CDR1 MNHEY and CDR2 SMNVEV (reference sequence). CDR3 DNA: TGTGCCAGCAGTCCACCAGGGTCCAATGAGCAGTTCTTC. Its translation is CASSPPGSNEQFF.

The chain employs TRBV6-1 and TRBJ1-1, with D possibly TRBD1 on 6 matching bases. The CDR3 is 13 amino acids. Trimming removed 6 bases at V and 5 bases at J, with 13 bases between. CDR1 is MNHNS and CDR2 is SASEGT in the germline V gene. This CDR3 is CASRQGGETEAFF. The CDR3 DNA sequence: TGTGCCAGCAGACAGGGTGGAGAGACTGAAGCTTTCTTT.

The chain employs TRBV7-9 and TRBJ2-7, with 7 bases lining up with TRBD2. The CDR3 length is 14 residues. Germline loops: CDR1 SEHNR, CDR2 FQNEAQ (reference sequence). V trimming: 0 bases; J trimming: 1 base; junction bases outside the gene matches: 0. The CDR3 nucleotides read TGTGCCAGCAGCTTAGCGGGAGGGTCCTACGAGCAGTACTTC. It specifies CASSLAGGSYEQYF.

This clone appeared once. V usage is TRBV13 and J usage is TRBJ2-3; TRBD1 agrees at 7 bases. The CDR3 is 15 amino acids. The V gene end was trimmed by 0 bases and the J gene end by 3 bases; junction bases not matched to a gene: 3. Germline V CDR1 and CDR2: PRHDT, FYEKMQ (reference sequence). CDR3 DNA: TGTGCCAGCAGCTTAGGAAACAGGGGAACAGATACGCAGTATTTT. Translation: CASSLGNRGTDTQYF.

The V call is TRBV27, the J call TRBJ1-5, with 8 bases lining up with TRBD1. J lost 5 bases, V lost 6 bases, and 3 bases had no gene match. The CDR3 is 13 amino acids. CDR1 is MNHEY and CDR2 is SMNVEV in the germline V gene (reference sequence). As DNA, the CDR3 is TGTGCCAGCAGGATACAGGGGGATCAGCCCCAGCATTTT. Amino acid sequence: CASRIQGDQPQHF.

There are a few counts of this clone. The chain couples TRBV20-1 to TRBJ1-1; D ambiguous. Per the germline V gene, CDR1 is DFQATT and CDR2 is SNEGSKA (reference sequence). The CDR3 spans 8 residues. V gave up 4 bases and J gave up 10 bases, with 4 bases separating them. In nucleotides, the CDR3 is TGCAGTGCTACATCAGCTTTCTTT. Its translation: CSATSAFF.

This CDR3 reads CASSSPGTGELFF. CDR3 sequence (DNA): TGTGCCAGCAGTTCCCCGGGGACCGGGGAGCTGTTTTTT. This chain joins TRBV27 and TRBJ2-2; D may be TRBD2 (5 bases). Per germline, CDR1 MNHEY and CDR2 SMNVEV (reference sequence). The CDR3 has 13 amino acids. Trimming removed 4 bases from V and 5 bases from J, with 8 bases in between.

The V call is TRBV28, the J call TRBJ1-5, with 9 nucleotides matching TRBD1. V was clipped by 3 bases and J by 0 bases; unmatched bases: 15. The CDR3 loop spans 20 amino acids. CDR1 is MDHEN and CDR2 is SYDVKM in the germline V gene. CDR3 sequence reads: CASSLRIGDRVSSSNQPQHF. The CDR3 nucleotides read TGTGCCAGCAGTTTGCGCATTGGGGACAGGGTGTCTTCTAGCAATCAGCCCCAGCATTTT.

The genes are TRBV28 and TRBJ1-2; 7 bases fit TRBD1. Looked up from germline, CDR1 is MDHEN and CDR2 is SYDVKM. Trimming took 7 bases from V and 6 from J; bases not matched to a gene: 8. The CDR3 contains 13 residues. Written as DNA, the CDR3 is TGTGCCAGCAATCACAGGGGAGCGGATGGCTACACCTTC. Translation gives CASNHRGADGYTF.

The chain couples TRBV19 to TRBJ1-1; D unresolved. The length of the CDR3 is 12 residues. V was clipped by 3 bases and J by 7 bases, with 9 bases between them. Germline-derived CDR1 and CDR2 are LNHDA and SQIVND (reference sequence). This CDR3 is CASSISRSEAFF. In nucleotides, the CDR3 is TGTGCCAGTAGTATTTCGCGGAGTGAAGCTTTCTTT.